The 3 T cell receptor beta chains presented below share a single source sample, sequenced in a study of T cell repertoires in cytomegalovirus infection. Using its own MiXCR run on the reads, TCRdb lists one record per CDR3 protein. The data contain around 750,000 distinct CDR3 sequences, about 30% of them seen just once; the ten biggest clones take up 9.5% to 15%. Their antigens are not known. This specimen consisted of cultured CD8+ T cells from PBMCs, obtained from culture after CMV antigen stimulation. All receptors derive from a human donor in good health (CMV status not recorded). Some clones in this sample may be carry-over from other donors' samples.

The rearrangement links TRBV6-5 to TRBJ2-5; unclear D gene. V was shortened by 0 bases and J by 5 bases, with 19 bases between the two germline ends. CDR1 and CDR2 (germline): MNHEY, SVGAGI. This CDR3 contains 17 residues. The CDR3 bases are TGTGCCAGCAGTTACTCGAAGAACAGACGCGACCGGGAGACCCAGTACTTC. It yields the protein CASSYSKNRRDRETQYF.

This clonotype was counted between two and nine times. This chain connects TRBV6-1 to TRBJ1-2, with D hard to call. Deletions cut 0 bases from V and 5 bases from J, with 10 bases between. The CDR3 loop spans 14 amino acids. The germline V gene encodes CDR1 MNHNS and CDR2 SASEGT. DNA of the CDR3: TGTGCCAGCAGTGAAGCCCCCGGGGTTTATGGCTACACCTTC. This codes for CASSEAPGVYGYTF.

This clonotype was counted once. V is TRBV2 and J is TRBJ2-1; tentative D call: TRBD2 (6 bases). CDR1 and CDR2 (germline): SNHLY, FYNNEI. The CDR3 has 10 residues. The ends were cut back, 6 bases at V and 13 bases at J, with 10 bases in the middle. The CDR3 sequence: CASRRGNQFF. In DNA, the CDR3 is TGTGCCAGCAGGCGGGGTAATCAGTTCTTC.